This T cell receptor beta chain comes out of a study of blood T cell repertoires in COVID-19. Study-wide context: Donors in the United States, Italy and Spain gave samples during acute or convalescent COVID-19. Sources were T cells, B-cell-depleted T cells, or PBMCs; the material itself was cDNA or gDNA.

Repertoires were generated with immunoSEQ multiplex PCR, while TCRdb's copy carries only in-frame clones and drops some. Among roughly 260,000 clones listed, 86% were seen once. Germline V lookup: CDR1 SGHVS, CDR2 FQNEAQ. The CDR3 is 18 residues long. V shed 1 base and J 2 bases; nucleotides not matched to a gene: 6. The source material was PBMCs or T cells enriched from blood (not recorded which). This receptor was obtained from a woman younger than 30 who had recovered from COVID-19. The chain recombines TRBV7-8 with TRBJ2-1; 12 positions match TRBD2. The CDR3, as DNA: TGTGCCAGCAGCTTAGAACTAGCGGGGGGTTGGACCTACAATGAGCAGTTCTTC. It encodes CASSLELAGGWTYNEQFF.